The 21 T cell receptor beta chains reported below all come from one sample, sequenced in a study of human CD4 T cells and Enterobacteriaceae. TCRdb's table, derived via immunoSEQ multiplex PCR, lists solely in-frame clones and lacks some. The profile shows fewer than 35,000 clones, about 82% of them singletons. Sorting took every CD4+ cell except CD45RA+CCR7+CD95- naive cells, reaching over 98% purity. The sequenced sample was memory CD4+ T cells from blood. Receptor source: a human donor in good health.

V is TRBV6-1 and J is TRBJ1-5, with 8 bases fitting TRBD1. Germline V CDR1 and CDR2: MNHNS, SASEGT. The J segment lost 6 bases and the V segment lost 6 bases, leaving 7 bases of the junction unmatched. The CDR3 runs to 14 residues. The CDR3 DNA reads TGTGCCAGCAGCCAGGGGGCTTCGGGTCAGCCCCAGCATTTT. It specifies CASSQGASGQPQHF.

The genes are TRBV30 and TRBJ2-3; D remains ambiguous. The V and J ends lost 2 bases and 1 base respectively, with 13 bases between them. Germline assignment: CDR1 GTSNPN and CDR2 SVGIG (reference sequence). This CDR3 comprises 15 residues. This CDR3 is CAWSSFRWGTDTQYF. The CDR3 DNA follows: TGTGCCTGGAGTAGTTTCCGGTGGGGCACAGATACGCAGTATTTT.

This chain connects TRBV6-1 to TRBJ2-6, with D unclear. Germline assignment: CDR1 MNHNS and CDR2 SASEGT. V was trimmed by 8 bases and J by 4 bases, leaving 9 bases between them. There are 13 residues in the CDR3. The CDR3 nucleotides are TGTGCCAGCTCGGTTAGCGGGGCCAACGTCCTGACTTTC. Its translation is CASSVSGANVLTF.

The chain couples TRBV7-9 to TRBJ2-4; 7 bases are a match to TRBD1. CDR1 is SEHNR, CDR2 FQNEAQ, per germline (reference sequence). The V segment lost 5 bases and the J segment 6 bases; nucleotides outside the gene matches: 7. The CDR3 has 14 residues. The DNA of the CDR3 is TGTGCCAGCAGCGCTCACAGGGGTTTAAACATTCAGTACTTC. Translated: CASSAHRGLNIQYF. The full variable domain, completed using reference TRBV7-9 and TRBJ2-4, is DTGVSQNPRHKITKRGQNVTFRCDPISEHNRLYWYRQTLGQGPEFLTYFQNEAQLEKSRLLSDRFSAERPKGSFSTLEIQRTEQGDSAMYLCASSAHRGLNIQYFGAGTRLSVL.

This rearrangement joins TRBV10-2 to TRBJ2-7; 10 bases line up with TRBD2. V was clipped by 3 bases and J by 7 bases; unmatched bases: 9. The CDR3 contains 15 residues. Germline V lookup: CDR1 WSHSY, CDR2 SAAADI. The CDR3 region is CASSELAGRVKEQYF. CDR3 nucleotides: TGCGCCAGCAGTGAACTAGCGGGAAGAGTAAAAGAGCAGTACTTC.

The chain links TRBV19 to TRBJ2-5; TRBD1 matches 8 bases. Germline CDR1 is LNHDA and CDR2 is SQIVND (reference sequence). V gave up 4 bases and J gave up 5 bases; unmatched junction bases: 3. The CDR3 totals 13 residues. CDR3 in amino acids: CASSNRDRETQYF. The CDR3 region has the DNA TGTGCCAGTAGTAACCGGGACAGGGAGACCCAGTACTTC.

The rearrangement joins TRBV5-5 to TRBJ1-1, with D maybe TRBD1 (5 bases). There are 15 residues in the CDR3. The ends were cut back, 2 bases at V and 5 bases at J, with 16 bases in the middle. Per germline, CDR1 SGHKS and CDR2 YYEKEE (reference sequence). The DNA for the CDR3 is TGTGCCAGCAGCTTCCCTTACATGGGGGGGACTGAAGCTTTCTTT. Translation: CASSFPYMGGTEAFF.

J is TRBJ1-2 and V is TRBV28; D gene uncertain. The CDR3 runs to 12 residues. Germline V gives CDR1 MDHEN, CDR2 SYDVKM. V lost 7 bases and J lost 8, with 14 bases in between. The CDR3 loop reads CASTLHPWGYTF. CDR3 nucleotide sequence: TGTGCCAGCACCCTCCACCCCTGGGGCTACACCTTC.

There are a few counts of this clone. The rearrangement links TRBV27 to TRBJ2-6; no definite D call. This CDR3 spans 17 amino acids. The germline V gene has CDR1 MNHEY and CDR2 SMNVEV (reference sequence). Trimming removed 5 bases at V and 0 bases at J, with 14 bases between. CDR3 loop: CASSNTVLLSGANVLTF. Written as DNA, the CDR3 is TGTGCCAGCAGTAATACAGTTCTACTCTCTGGGGCCAACGTCCTGACTTTC.

V is TRBV6-1 and J is TRBJ1-1; D remains unclear. V shed 4 bases and J shed 1 base, with 10 bases lying between them. Germline lookup yields CDR1 MNHNS and CDR2 SASEGT. The CDR3 is 14 amino acids. This chain's CDR3 is CASSAKQSNTEAFF. The CDR3 DNA is TGTGCCAGCAGTGCAAAACAGTCGAACACTGAAGCTTTCTTT.

The rearrangement links TRBV5-1 to TRBJ2-7, with D possibly being TRBD2 (5 bases). Between the trimmed V and J ends, which lost 4 bases and 6 bases, there was a span of 20 bases. This CDR3 spans 15 amino acids. Germline V gives CDR1 SGHRS, CDR2 YFSETQ. The CDR3 DNA reads as TGCGCCAGCAGCCTAGGAGGAGCCTCCCTCTTCGAGCAGTACTTC. Translating gives CASSLGGASLFEQYF.

The V gene is TRBV5-5, the J gene TRBJ2-5; unclear D gene. The CDR3 sequence is 12 residues long. The V end was cut by 0 bases, the J end by 1 base, with 1 base between. Germline V CDR1 and CDR2: SGHKS, YYEKEE (reference sequence). The CDR3 sequence is CASSLAQETQYF. The DNA for the CDR3 is TGTGCCAGCAGCTTGGCCCAAGAGACCCAGTACTTC.

On this clone itself: A read error may account for a junction end that differs from germline. This rearrangement joins TRBV7-9 to TRBJ2-3; TRBD2 matches at 7 bases. Germline CDR1 and CDR2: SEHNR and FQNEAQ (reference sequence). The CDR3 is 14 amino acids. The CDR3 is CASSLGLEGDTQYF. The CDR3 DNA sequence: TGTGCCAGCAGTTTAGGACTAGAGGGGGATACGCAGTATTTT.

The chain links TRBV19 to TRBJ2-2; D possibly corresponds to TRBD2 (7 bases). Germline values: CDR1 LNHDA, CDR2 SQIVND (reference sequence). V shed 3 bases and J shed 4 bases, with 15 bases lying between them. The CDR3 has 16 amino acids. CDR3: CASSILGGGSTGELFF. The CDR3 region has the DNA TGTGCCAGTAGTATCCTGGGGGGCGGGAGCACCGGGGAGCTGTTTTTT.

The chain is built from TRBV19 and TRBJ1-2; D ambiguous. The CDR3 has 14 amino acids. CDR1 LNHDA and CDR2 SQIVND come from the germline V gene (reference sequence). With 2 bases removed from V and 4 bases from J, the gap between germline ends came to 11 bases. CDR3 sequence reads: CASSISRLGYGYTF. The CDR3 bases are TGTGCCAGTAGTATATCCCGGCTCGGCTATGGCTACACCTTC.

The chain employs TRBV7-2 and TRBJ1-1, with 8 positions matching TRBD1. Germline assignment: CDR1 SGHTA and CDR2 FQGNSA. V shed 8 bases and J 4 bases; nucleotides not matched to a gene: 12. This CDR3 is built from 15 residues. The CDR3 DNA is TGTGCCAGCTTAGGACAGGGACTCAGGAGCACTGAAGCTTTCTTT. Its protein product is CASLGQGLRSTEAFF.

CDR3 in amino acids: CASSENGNQPQHF. The CDR3 nucleotides are TGTGCCAGCAGTGAGAACGGTAATCAGCCCCAGCATTTT. This rearrangement joins TRBV6-1 to TRBJ1-5; D is uncertain. Trimming left V 3 bases short and J 4 bases short, with 7 bases between. Per germline, CDR1 MNHNS and CDR2 SASEGT. The CDR3 is 13 residues long.

V gene TRBV5-1 combines with J gene TRBJ2-3; D tentatively fits TRBD1 or TRBD2 (6 bases each). This CDR3 has 15 residues. Germline assignment: CDR1 SGHRS and CDR2 YFSETQ. V lost 1 base to trimming and J lost 0 bases, with 9 bases between them. This CDR3 is CASSLRGDSTDTQYF. CDR3 sequence (DNA): TGCGCCAGCAGCTTGAGGGGGGATAGCACAGATACGCAGTATTTT.

CDR3 nucleotide sequence: TGTGCCAGCAGTTTATATCCCCAGGGTTCGAGGACTGAAGCTTTCTTT. Its translation is CASSLYPQGSRTEAFF. The V gene is TRBV27, the J gene TRBJ1-1; D is possibly TRBD1 (5 bases). CDR1 MNHEY and CDR2 SMNVEV come from the germline V gene (reference sequence). The length of the CDR3 is 16 residues. The germline V and J ends were trimmed by 1 base and 5 bases, with 17 bases remaining between them.

This clone was seen a few times. The chain carries TRBV4-1 and TRBJ2-1; D gene uncertain. The CDR3 is 13 residues long. V was trimmed by 4 bases and J by 9 bases, leaving 13 bases between them. The V gene's germline CDR1 is MGHRA and CDR2 YSYEKL. The CDR3 spells CASSRGRDPEQFF. The CDR3 coding sequence is TGCGCCAGCAGCCGAGGCCGAGACCCTGAGCAGTTCTTC.

This clone was recorded only once. The chain has TRBV27 and TRBJ2-7, with TRBD2 matching 7 bases. The CDR3 loop spans 14 amino acids. The trim removed 3 bases at V and 5 bases at J, leaving 7 bases unmatched. The germline V gene encodes CDR1 MNHEY and CDR2 SMNVEV (reference sequence). The CDR3 loop reads CASSFRREIDEQYF. CDR3 nucleotide sequence: TGTGCCAGCAGTTTTCGGCGGGAGATTGACGAGCAGTACTTC.